This T cell receptor (beta chain) was observed in a study of blood T cell repertoires in COVID-19. Study information: The study drew acute and convalescent COVID-19 samples from the United States, Italy and Spain. Nucleic acid was either cDNA or gDNA, and it came from T cells, B-cell-depleted T cells, or PBMCs.

This clone is termed medium-sized. The sample has other DNA sequences that encode this CDR3 too. The germline V gene has CDR1 SGHTA and CDR2 FQGTGA. The CDR3 loop spans 14 amino acids. V dropped 5 bases and J dropped 7; count of bases not matched to a gene: 5. Original methodology: The authors estimated nucleated cell counts from reference gene primer amplification. The data were produced by immunoSEQ multiplex PCR, yet TCRdb's version contains in-frame clones alone and is incomplete. Clone size and V and J calls were adopted from that table, with D and trimming inferred from the DNA. The sample contains 90,000 to 150,000 clones, about 85% of which appear only once.

Sample: peripheral blood. The sequence was collected from a man aged 80 or over with acute or convalescent COVID-19. The V gene is TRBV7-3, the J gene TRBJ2-1, with TRBD2 matching over 10 bases. The CDR3 protein is CASSPGLAYNEQFF. CDR3 DNA: TGTGCCAGCAGCCCGGGACTAGCGTATAATGAGCAGTTCTTC.